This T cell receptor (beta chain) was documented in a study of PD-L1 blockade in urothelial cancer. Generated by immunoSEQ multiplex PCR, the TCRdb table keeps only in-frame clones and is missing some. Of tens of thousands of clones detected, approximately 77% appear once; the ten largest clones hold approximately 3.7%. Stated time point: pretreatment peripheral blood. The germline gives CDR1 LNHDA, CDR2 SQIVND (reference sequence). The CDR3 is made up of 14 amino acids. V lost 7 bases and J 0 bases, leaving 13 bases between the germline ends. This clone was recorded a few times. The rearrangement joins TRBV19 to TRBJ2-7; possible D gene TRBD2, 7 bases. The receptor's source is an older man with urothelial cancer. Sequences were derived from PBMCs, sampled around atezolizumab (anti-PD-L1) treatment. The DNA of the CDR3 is TGTGCCAGTACCCCGGGGGGCAACTCCTACGAGCAGTACTTC. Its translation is CASTPGGNSYEQYF.